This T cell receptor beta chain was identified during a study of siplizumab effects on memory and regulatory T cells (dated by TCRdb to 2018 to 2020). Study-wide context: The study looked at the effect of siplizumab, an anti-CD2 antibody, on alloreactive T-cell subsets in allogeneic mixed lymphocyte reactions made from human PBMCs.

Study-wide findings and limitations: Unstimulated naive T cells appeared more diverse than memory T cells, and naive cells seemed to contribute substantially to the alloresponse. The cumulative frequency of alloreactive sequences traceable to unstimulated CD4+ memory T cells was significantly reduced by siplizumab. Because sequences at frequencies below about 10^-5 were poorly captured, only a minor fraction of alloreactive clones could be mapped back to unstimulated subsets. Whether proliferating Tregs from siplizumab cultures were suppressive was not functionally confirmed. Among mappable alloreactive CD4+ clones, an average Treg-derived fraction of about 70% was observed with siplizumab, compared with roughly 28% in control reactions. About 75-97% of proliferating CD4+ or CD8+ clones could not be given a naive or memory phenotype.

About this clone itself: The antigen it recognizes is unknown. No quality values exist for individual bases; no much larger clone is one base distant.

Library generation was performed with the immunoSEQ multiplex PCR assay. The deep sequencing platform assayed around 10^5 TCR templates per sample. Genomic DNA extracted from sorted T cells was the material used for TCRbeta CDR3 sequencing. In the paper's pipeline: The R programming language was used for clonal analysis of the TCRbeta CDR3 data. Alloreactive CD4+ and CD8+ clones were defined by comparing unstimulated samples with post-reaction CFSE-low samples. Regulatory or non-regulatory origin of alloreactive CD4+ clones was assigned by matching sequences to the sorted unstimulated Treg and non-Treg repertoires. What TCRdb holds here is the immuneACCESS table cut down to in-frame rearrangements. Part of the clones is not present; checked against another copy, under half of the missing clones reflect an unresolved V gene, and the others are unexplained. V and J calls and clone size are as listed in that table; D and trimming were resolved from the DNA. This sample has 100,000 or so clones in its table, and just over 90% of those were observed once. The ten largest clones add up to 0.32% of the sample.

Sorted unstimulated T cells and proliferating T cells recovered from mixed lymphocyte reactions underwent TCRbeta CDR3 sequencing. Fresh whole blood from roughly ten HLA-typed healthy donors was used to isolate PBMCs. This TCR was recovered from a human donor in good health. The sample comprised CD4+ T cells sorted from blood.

The CDR3 protein sequence reads: CASSLRRPNTGELFF. The nucleotide sequence reads as follows: TGTGCCAGCAGTTTACGGAGACCGAACACCGGGGAGCTGTTTTTT. This chain joins TRBV27 to TRBJ2-2; no D gene is confidently identified. V is reduced by 2 bases and J by 0 bases, leaving a spacing of 7 bases between them. According to the germline V gene (reference sequence), CDR1 reads MNHEY and CDR2 reads SMNVEV. The CDR3 runs 15 amino acids, cysteine and phenylalanine included. Only the CDR3 portion is preserved as DNA: 45 bases, with reading frame beginning at the first base.